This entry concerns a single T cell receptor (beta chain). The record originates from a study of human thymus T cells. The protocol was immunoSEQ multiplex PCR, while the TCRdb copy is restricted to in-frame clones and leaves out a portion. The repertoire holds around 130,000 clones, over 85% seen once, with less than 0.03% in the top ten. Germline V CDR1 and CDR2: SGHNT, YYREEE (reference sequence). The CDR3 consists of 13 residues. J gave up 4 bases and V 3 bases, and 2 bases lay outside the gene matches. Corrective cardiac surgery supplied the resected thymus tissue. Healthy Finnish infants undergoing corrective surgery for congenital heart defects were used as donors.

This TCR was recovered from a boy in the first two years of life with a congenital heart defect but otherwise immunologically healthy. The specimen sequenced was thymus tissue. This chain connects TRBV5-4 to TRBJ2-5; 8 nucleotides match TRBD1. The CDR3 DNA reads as TGTGCCAGCAGCTACGACAGGGGAGAGACCCAGTACTTC. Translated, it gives CASSYDRGETQYF.